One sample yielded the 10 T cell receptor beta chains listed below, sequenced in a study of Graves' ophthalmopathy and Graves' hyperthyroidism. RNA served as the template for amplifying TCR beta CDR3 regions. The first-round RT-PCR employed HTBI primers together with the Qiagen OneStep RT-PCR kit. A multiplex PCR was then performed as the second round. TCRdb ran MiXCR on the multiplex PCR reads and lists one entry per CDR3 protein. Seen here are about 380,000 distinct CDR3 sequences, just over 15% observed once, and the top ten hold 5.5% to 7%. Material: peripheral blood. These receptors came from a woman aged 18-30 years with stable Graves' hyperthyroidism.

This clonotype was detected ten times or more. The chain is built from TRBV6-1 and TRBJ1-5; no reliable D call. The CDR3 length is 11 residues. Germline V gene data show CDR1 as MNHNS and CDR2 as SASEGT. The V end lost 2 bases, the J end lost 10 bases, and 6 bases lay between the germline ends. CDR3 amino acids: CASSEPGPQHF. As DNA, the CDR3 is TGTGCCAGCAGTGAACCGGGCCCCCAGCATTTT.

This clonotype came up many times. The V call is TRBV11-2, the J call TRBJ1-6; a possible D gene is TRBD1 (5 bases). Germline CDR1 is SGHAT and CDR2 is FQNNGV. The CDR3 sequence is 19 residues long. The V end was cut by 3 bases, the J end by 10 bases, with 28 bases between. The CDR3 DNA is TGTGCCAGCAGCTTCATACCGGGACGTTTATTTTTTTGGCGATCACCCCTCCACTTT. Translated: CASSFIPGRLFFWRSPLHF.

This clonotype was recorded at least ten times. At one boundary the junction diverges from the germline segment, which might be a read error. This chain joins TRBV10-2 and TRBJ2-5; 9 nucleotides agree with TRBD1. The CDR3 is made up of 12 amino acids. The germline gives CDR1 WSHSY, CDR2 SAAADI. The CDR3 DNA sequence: TGTGCCAGCCGGGACAGGGAAGAGACCCAGTACTTC. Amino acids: CASRDREETQYF.

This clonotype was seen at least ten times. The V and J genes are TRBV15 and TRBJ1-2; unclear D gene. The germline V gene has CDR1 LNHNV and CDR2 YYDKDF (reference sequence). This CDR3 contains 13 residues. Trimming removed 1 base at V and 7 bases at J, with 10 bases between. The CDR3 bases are TGTGCCACCAGCAGAGGAGAGGATCGTGGCTACACCTTC. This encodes CATSRGEDRGYTF. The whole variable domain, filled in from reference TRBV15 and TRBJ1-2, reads DAMVIQNPRYQVTQFGKPVTLSCSQTLNHNVMYWYQQKSSQAPKLLFHYYDKDFNNEADTPDNFQSRRPNTSFCFLDIRSPGLGDTAMYLCATSRGEDRGYTFGSGTRLTVV.

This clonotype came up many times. The CDR3 is CSARISGGPYEQYF. CDR3 in DNA: TGCAGTGCTAGAATTAGCGGGGGGCCCTACGAGCAGTACTTC. The chain employs TRBV20-1 and TRBJ2-7, with TRBD2 identical over 10 bases. The CDR3 spans 14 residues. V shed 2 bases, J shed 2 bases, and the junction held 3 bases outside the gene matches. In germline, CDR1 is DFQATT, CDR2 SNEGSKA (reference sequence).

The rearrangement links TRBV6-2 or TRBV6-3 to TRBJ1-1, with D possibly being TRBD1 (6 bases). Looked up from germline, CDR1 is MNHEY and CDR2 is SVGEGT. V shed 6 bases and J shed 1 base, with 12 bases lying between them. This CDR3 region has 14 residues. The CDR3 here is CASRQSTGNTEAFF. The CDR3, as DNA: TGTGCCAGCAGGCAATCGACAGGGAACACTGAAGCTTTCTTT.

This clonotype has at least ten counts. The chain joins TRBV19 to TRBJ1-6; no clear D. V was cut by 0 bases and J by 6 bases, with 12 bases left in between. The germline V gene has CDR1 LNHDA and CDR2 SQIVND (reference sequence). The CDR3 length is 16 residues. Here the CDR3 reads CASSIEGGISNSPLHF. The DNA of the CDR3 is TGTGCCAGTAGTATAGAAGGAGGGATCAGTAATTCACCCCTCCACTTT.

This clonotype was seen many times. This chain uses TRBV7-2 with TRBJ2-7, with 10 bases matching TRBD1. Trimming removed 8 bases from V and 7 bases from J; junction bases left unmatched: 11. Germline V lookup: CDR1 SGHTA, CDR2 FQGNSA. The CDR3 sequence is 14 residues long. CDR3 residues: CASRQDRGFGEQYF. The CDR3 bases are TGTGCCAGCCGCCAGGACAGGGGGTTTGGGGAGCAGTACTTC. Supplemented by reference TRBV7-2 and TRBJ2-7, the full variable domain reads GAGVSQSPSNKVTEKGKDVELRCDPISGHTALYWYRQSLGQGLEFLIYFQGNSAPDKSGLPSDRFSAERTGGSVSTLTIQRTQQEDSAVYLCASRQDRGFGEQYFGPGTRLTVT.

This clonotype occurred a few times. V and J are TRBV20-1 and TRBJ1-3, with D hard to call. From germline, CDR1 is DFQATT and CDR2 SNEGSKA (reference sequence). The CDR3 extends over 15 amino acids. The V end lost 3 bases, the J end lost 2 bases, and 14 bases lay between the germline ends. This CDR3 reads CSARAGKLPGNTIYF. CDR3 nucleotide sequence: TGCAGTGCTAGGGCAGGAAAGCTTCCTGGAAACACCATATATTTT.

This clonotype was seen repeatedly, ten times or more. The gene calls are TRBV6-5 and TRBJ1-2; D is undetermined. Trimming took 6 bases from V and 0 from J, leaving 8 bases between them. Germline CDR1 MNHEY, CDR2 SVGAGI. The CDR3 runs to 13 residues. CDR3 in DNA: TGTGCCAGCAGGCCCAGTACTAACTATGGCTACACCTTC. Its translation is CASRPSTNYGYTF.